This TCR beta chain was documented in a study of identical twins. The sample holds many counts of this clonotype. J lost 0 bases, V lost 10 bases, and 2 bases had no gene match. The CDR3 has 14 residues. TCRdb reprocessed the 5' RACE reads with MiXCR, giving one entry per CDR3 protein. The repertoire has roughly 470,000 distinct CDR3 sequences, more than 13% of them found once; the top ten carry approximately 1%. This same sample was also part of a study on yellow fever vaccine responses in identical twins.

The chain uses TRBV12-3 or TRBV12-4 and TRBJ2-3; 12 bases line up with TRBD2. The sequence was obtained from a woman aged 18-29 years in good health. The sample was CD4+ T cells sorted from blood. CDR3 loop: CATGTSGSTDTQYF. CDR3 sequence (DNA): TGTGCCACCGGGACTAGCGGGAGCACAGATACGCAGTATTTT.